These 31 T cell receptor beta chains were all obtained from the same sample, sequenced in a study of T-cell memory formation after mild COVID-19. MiXCR was run by TCRdb on the 5' RACE reads, yielding one entry per CDR3 protein. This sample carries about 340,000 distinct CDR3 sequences, under 15% of them seen once, and the ten largest clones take over 20%. What was sequenced was PBMCs or a T cell subset sorted from them (not recorded which). Receptor source: a man between 18 and 35 years old who had mild COVID-19 (a few samples of this study predate the infection). Cell type and time point are not known.

The chain is built from TRBV11-3 and TRBJ2-2; D perhaps matches TRBD2 (7 bases). Trimming cost V 2 bases and J 4 bases, with 11 bases left between them. CDR1 SGHNT and CDR2 YENEEA come from the germline V gene. CDR3 size: 15 residues. CDR3 sequence (DNA): TGTGCCAGCAGCTTACGAGGGGGGGGCACCGGGGAGCTGTTTTTT. It translates to CASSLRGGGTGELFF.

V gene TRBV4-2 combines with J gene TRBJ1-5, with D uncertain. This CDR3 spans 13 amino acids. Trimming cost V 0 bases and J 7 bases, with 7 bases left between them. The germline CDR1 and CDR2 sequences are LGHNA and YNFKEQ. CDR3 sequence reads: CASSQEVGQPQHF. Here the CDR3 DNA reads TGTGCCAGCAGCCAAGAAGTCGGACAGCCCCAGCATTTT.

The rearrangement joins TRBV7-3 to TRBJ1-1; D is perhaps TRBD1 (5 bases). The V gene lost 6 bases and the J gene lost 3 bases, with 17 bases spanning the gap. CDR1 is SGHTA, CDR2 FQGTGA, per germline. CDR3 length: 15 residues. CDR3 amino acids: CASSQSGAVYTEAFF. CDR3 DNA: TGTGCCAGCAGTCAAAGCGGGGCGGTGTACACTGAAGCTTTCTTT.

The V call is TRBV4-2, the J call TRBJ2-1; 8 bases match TRBD2. In germline, CDR1 is LGHNA, CDR2 YNFKEQ. V lost 0 bases, J lost 7 bases, and 8 bases stayed unmatched. The CDR3 sequence is 16 residues long. CDR3 protein: CASSQDGRGGGNEQFF. In nucleotides, the CDR3 is TGTGCCAGCAGCCAAGATGGTCGGGGGGGCGGAAATGAGCAGTTCTTC.

There are many counts of this clonotype. The chain links TRBV5-1 to TRBJ2-3; 9 bases are a match to TRBD1. V dropped 4 bases and J dropped 5; count of bases not matched to a gene: 8. This CDR3 has 15 residues. Looked up from germline, CDR1 is SGHRS and CDR2 is YFSETQ. The CDR3 DNA reads as TGCGCCAGCAGCGCCCGGGACAGGGAAATAGATACGCAGTATTTT. It is translated as CASSARDREIDTQYF.

The chain is built from TRBV9 and TRBJ1-1, with D tentatively TRBD1 (5 bases). CDR3 length equals 13 residues. Germline V gene lookup returns CDR1 SGDLS and CDR2 YYNGEE. Between the trimmed V and J ends, which lost 1 base and 3 bases, there was a span of 7 bases. CDR3 region: CASSVSGYTEAFF. The CDR3 DNA sequence: TGTGCCAGCAGCGTATCAGGGTACACTGAAGCTTTCTTT.

The chain is built from TRBV5-1 and TRBJ1-2; 9 bases align to TRBD1. With 4 bases clipped from V and 1 base from J, the junction kept 17 bases outside the gene matches. Germline V gene lookup returns CDR1 SGHRS and CDR2 YFSETQ. The CDR3 is 19 residues long. The CDR3 loop reads CASSLRDRVANTINYGYTF. CDR3 nucleotide sequence: TGCGCCAGCAGCCTTCGGGACAGGGTGGCAAATACCATTAACTATGGCTACACCTTC. Full variable domain (outside the CDR3, taken from reference TRBV5-1 and TRBJ1-2): KAGVTQTPRYLIKTRGQQVTLSCSPISGHRSVSWYQQTPGQGLQFLFEYFSETQRNKGNFPGRFSGRQFSNSRSEMNVSTLELGDSALYLCASSLRDRVANTINYGYTFGSGTRLTVV.

This clonotype was detected many times. This chain joins TRBV7-9 and TRBJ1-4; D possibly corresponds to TRBD1 (5 bases). In germline, CDR1 is SEHNR, CDR2 FQNEAQ (reference sequence). V lost 3 bases and J 2 bases, leaving 13 bases between the germline ends. The CDR3 has 16 residues. The CDR3 DNA reads TGTGCCAGCAGCTTCGGTGGTTCAGGGACTAATGAAAAACTGTTTTTT. It is translated as CASSFGGSGTNEKLFF.

This clonotype was found many times. This chain links TRBV29-1 with TRBJ2-1; no firm D call. In germline, CDR1 is SQVTM, CDR2 ANQGSEA. V was cut by 4 bases and J by 3 bases, with 7 bases left in between. CDR3 size: 12 residues. The CDR3 loop is CSVVEYYNEQFF. The CDR3 DNA sequence: TGCAGCGTTGTAGAATACTACAATGAGCAGTTCTTC.

This chain joins TRBV4-1 and TRBJ2-7, with TRBD2 identical over 7 bases. CDR3 length equals 14 residues. The germline V gene encodes CDR1 MGHRA and CDR2 YSYEKL. The V segment lost 0 bases and the J segment 4 bases; nucleotides outside the gene matches: 3. CDR3 DNA sequence: TGCGCCAGCAGCCAAGAGGGAGGGACGTACGAGCAGTACTTC. It is translated as CASSQEGGTYEQYF.

V is TRBV27 and J is TRBJ2-3; D might be TRBD2 (5 bases). The CDR3 loop spans 15 amino acids. V lost 0 bases and J 2 bases, leaving 9 bases between the germline ends. The germline V gene encodes CDR1 MNHEY and CDR2 SMNVEV (reference sequence). CDR3 loop: CASSLSFGITDTQYF. In DNA, the CDR3 is TGTGCCAGCAGTTTATCTTTCGGGATCACAGATACGCAGTATTTT.

The chain recombines TRBV5-1 with TRBJ2-2; 12 bases line up with TRBD2. The CDR3 covers 16 residues. Germline-derived CDR1 and CDR2 are SGHRS and YFSETQ. After removal of 3 bases from V and 4 bases from J, the junction contained 4 bases not matched to a gene. The CDR3 DNA sequence: TGCGCCAGCAGCTCCCTGACTAGCGGGGGCACCGGGGAGCTGTTTTTT. This codes for CASSSLTSGGTGELFF.

V gene TRBV20-1 combines with J gene TRBJ2-7, with D perhaps TRBD2 (6 bases). V lost 5 bases to trimming and J lost 7 bases, with 12 bases between them. The CDR3 contains 11 residues. Germline values: CDR1 DFQATT, CDR2 SNEGSKA (reference sequence). Here the CDR3 reads CSASPGGEQYV. The CDR3 DNA reads as TGCAGTGCTTCCCCTGGGGGGGAGCAGTACGTC.

The V and J genes are TRBV9 and TRBJ2-1; 12 bases match TRBD2. V lost 2 bases and J lost 10; bases outside the gene matches: 13. The germline gives CDR1 SGDLS, CDR2 YYNGEE. CDR3 size: 17 residues. DNA for the CDR3: TGTGCCAGCAGCGTGGCCACTAGCGGGGGGTTCCGAGAAGAGCAGTTCTTC. The encoded protein is CASSVATSGGFREEQFF.

The chain joins TRBV6-5 to TRBJ2-3, with D possibly matching TRBD1 (6 bases). V dropped 6 bases and J dropped 9 bases, with 13 bases sitting between them. The CDR3 extends over 12 amino acids. Germline CDR1 and CDR2: MNHEY and SVGAGI. The CDR3 loop is CASRTTGRTQYF. Written as DNA, the CDR3 is TGTGCCAGCAGAACTACAGGGCGCACGCAGTATTTT.

There are a few counts of this clonotype. The chain is built from TRBV7-9 and TRBJ2-5; TRBD2 is a possible D gene (6 bases). This CDR3 spans 17 amino acids. Trimming shortened V by 6 bases and J by 0 bases, and 20 bases separated the two germline ends. Germline CDR1 reads SEHNR; CDR2 reads FQNEAQ (reference sequence). For the CDR3, the DNA is TGTGCCAGCAGGACCACGCCGGGGCGGGGCGACCAAGAGACCCAGTACTTC. Translated, it gives CASRTTPGRGDQETQYF. Drawing the rest from reference TRBV7-9 and TRBJ2-5, the complete variable domain is DTGVSQNPRHKITKRGQNVTFRCDPISEHNRLYWYRQTLGQGPEFLTYFQNEAQLEKSRLLSDRFSAERPKGSFSTLEIQRTEQGDSAMYLCASRTTPGRGDQETQYFGPGTRLLVL.

This clonotype was seen ten or more times. The chain uses TRBV6-5 and TRBJ2-3; D gene unclear. The length of the CDR3 is 15 residues. Trimming pared 0 bases from V and 1 base from J, leaving 8 bases between. CDR1 is MNHEY and CDR2 is SVGAGI in the germline V gene. CDR3 coding DNA: TGTGCCAGCAGTTACTCGTTGGGCCGCACAGATACGCAGTATTTT. It is translated as CASSYSLGRTDTQYF.

The chain joins TRBV6-2 or TRBV6-3 to TRBJ2-2; TRBD1 might be the D (6 bases). The CDR3 contains 15 residues. Trimming removed 0 bases at V and 6 bases at J, with 11 bases between. CDR1 and CDR2 (germline): MNHEY, SVGEGT. The CDR3 spells CASSYSSRGSGELFF. CDR3 nucleotide sequence: TGTGCCAGCAGTTACTCGAGTAGGGGGTCCGGGGAGCTGTTTTTT.

The chain uses TRBV6-2 or TRBV6-3 and TRBJ2-1, with D perhaps matching TRBD2 (6 bases). This CDR3 has 14 amino acids. Germline CDR1 is MNHEY and CDR2 is SVGEGT. V lost 5 bases, J lost 5 bases, and 13 bases lay in between. The CDR3 sequence is CASSARDWDNEQFF. CDR3 DNA sequence: TGTGCCAGCAGTGCCCGGGACTGGGACAATGAGCAGTTCTTC.

The V gene is TRBV6-5, the J gene TRBJ1-5; no reliable D call. V was cut by 2 bases and J by 9 bases, with 14 bases left in between. Germline assignment: CDR1 MNHEY and CDR2 SVGAGI. The length of the CDR3 is 14 residues. Here the CDR3 DNA reads TGTGCCAGCAGTTACGTCGGCAGTACGGGGCCCCAGCATTTT. It is translated as CASSYVGSTGPQHF.

This clonotype was seen a few times. CDR3: CASSQGGGSAVYF. The CDR3 DNA reads as TGTGCCAGCAGCCAAGGGGGCGGTAGCGCAGTGTATTTT. The V call is TRBV14, the J call TRBJ2-3; D tentatively reads TRBD1 or TRBD2 (5 bases each). Germline V CDR1 and CDR2: SGHDN, FVKESK. The CDR3 sequence is 13 residues long. Trimming pared 1 base from V and 14 bases from J, leaving 16 bases between.

The chain recombines TRBV7-9 with TRBJ1-1; D ambiguous. Germline V gene lookup returns CDR1 SEHNR and CDR2 FQNEAQ (reference sequence). This CDR3 has 14 amino acids. Trimming left V 8 bases short and J 8 bases short, with 21 bases between. CDR3 in amino acids: CASGGKGPAQEAFF. In DNA form, the CDR3 reads TGTGCCAGCGGCGGAAAAGGGCCTGCCCAAGAAGCTTTCTTT.

The chain uses TRBV5-6 and TRBJ2-7, with D unclear. Germline values: CDR1 SGHDT, CDR2 YYEEEE. Trimming removed 4 bases from V and 7 bases from J, with 12 bases in between. The CDR3 loop spans 12 amino acids. This chain's CDR3 is CASSRPREEQYV. In nucleotides, the CDR3 is TGTGCCAGCAGCCGTCCTCGCGAGGAGCAGTACGTC.

This clonotype was found many times. V gene TRBV28 combines with J gene TRBJ1-2; 10 bases fit TRBD1. There are 13 residues in the CDR3. Germline V gene lookup returns CDR1 MDHEN and CDR2 SYDVKM. J lost 6 bases, V lost 6 bases, and 4 bases had no gene match. Written as DNA, the CDR3 is TGTGCCAGCAGGCAGACAGGGGGCCATGGCTACACCTTC. This translates into CASRQTGGHGYTF.

The V gene is TRBV20-1, the J gene TRBJ1-6, with 12 bases that match TRBD1. The CDR3 sequence is 14 residues long. The trim removed 3 bases at V and 9 bases at J, leaving 3 bases unmatched. In germline, CDR1 is DFQATT, CDR2 SNEGSKA (reference sequence). In DNA, the CDR3 is TGCAGTGCTAGTTCGGGACAGGGGGCTTCACCCCTCCACTTT. It translates to CSASSGQGASPLHF.

The V call is TRBV5-1, the J call TRBJ1-2; 11 bases are a match to TRBD1. The CDR3 loop spans 14 amino acids. V trimming: 5 bases; J trimming: 6 bases; junction bases outside the gene matches: 6. The germline V gene encodes CDR1 SGHRS and CDR2 YFSETQ. CDR3 bases: TGCGCCAGCAGTATTGTGGGACAGGGGGATGGCTACACCTTC. It yields the protein CASSIVGQGDGYTF.

Many counts were recorded for this clonotype. J is TRBJ2-5 and V is TRBV7-3; D call uncertain. V lost 10 bases and J lost 2, with 11 bases in between. Germline assignment: CDR1 SGHTA and CDR2 FQGTGA. The CDR3 length is 12 residues. CDR3 sequence reads: CATSYRQETQYF. The CDR3 DNA is TGTGCCACCTCTTACAGACAAGAGACCCAGTACTTC.

This clonotype was observed many times. The chain employs TRBV5-6 and TRBJ2-3, with D perhaps matching TRBD2 (5 bases). CDR3 length: 17 residues. Trimming cost V 4 bases and J 4 bases, with 22 bases left between them. Germline CDR1 SGHDT, CDR2 YYEEEE. The CDR3 DNA reads as TGTGCCAGCAGCCTAACCGGCGGACTGGAAACCCCAGATACGCAGTATTTT. Translation gives CASSLTGGLETPDTQYF.

This clonotype was detected many times. This sequence joins TRBV27 and TRBJ1-5; unclear D gene. The CDR3 is 13 amino acids. V gave up 2 bases and J gave up 8 bases, with 10 bases separating them. Germline V gene sequence: CDR1 MNHEY, CDR2 SMNVEV (reference sequence). CDR3 sequence reads: CASSLGVPEPQHF. The CDR3, as DNA: TGTGCCAGCAGTTTAGGTGTTCCAGAGCCCCAGCATTTT.

This clonotype was observed once. This sequence joins TRBV19 and TRBJ1-2; weak D call: TRBD1 (5 bases). V lost 6 bases to trimming and J lost 7 bases, with 18 bases between them. The CDR3 has 14 amino acids. Per germline, CDR1 LNHDA and CDR2 SQIVND (reference sequence). The CDR3 sequence: CASSIGGGAFGYTF. The CDR3 DNA sequence: TGTGCCAGTAGCATCGGGGGAGGCGCCTTTGGCTACACCTTC. The entire variable domain, with the rest obtained from reference TRBV19 and TRBJ1-2, is as follows: DGGITQSPKYLFRKEGQNVTLSCEQNLNHDAMYWYRQDPGQGLRLIYYSQIVNDFQKGDIAEGYSVSREKKESFPLTVTSAQKNPTAFYLCASSIGGGAFGYTFGSGTRLTVV.

The gene calls are TRBV28 and TRBJ2-5; the match to TRBD1 covers 9 bases. Looked up from germline, CDR1 is MDHEN and CDR2 is SYDVKM. Trimming removed 6 bases from V and 4 bases from J; junction bases left unmatched: 6. This CDR3 region has 14 residues. The CDR3 here is CASRLIQGAETQYF. The CDR3 nucleotides are TGTGCCAGCAGGTTAATACAGGGGGCAGAGACCCAGTACTTC.